One and the same sample provided the 18 T cell receptor beta chains below, sequenced in a study of T cell repertoires in cytomegalovirus infection. TCRdb used MiXCR to reprocess the reads, holding one entry per CDR3 protein. Here the sample spans 200,000 to 300,000 distinct CDR3 sequences, around 8.7% being singletons. The material sequenced was PBMCs. The receptor set was obtained from a human donor in good health (CMV status not recorded). Some clones in this sample may be carry-over from other donors' samples.

This clonotype was seen at least ten times. CDR3 sequence: CASSLGQGSVPLHF. DNA for the CDR3: TGCGCCAGCAGCTTGGGGCAGGGGTCGGTCCCCCTCCACTTT. The J gene is TRBJ1-6, the V gene TRBV5-1, with a tentative D call TRBD1 (6 bases). Germline values: CDR1 SGHRS, CDR2 YFSETQ. Trimming pared 0 bases from V and 13 bases from J, leaving 14 bases between. The CDR3 contains 14 residues.

This clonotype was detected ten times or more. This chain links TRBV7-2 with TRBJ2-1, with 11 bases aligning to TRBD2. V dropped 5 bases and J dropped 10; count of bases not matched to a gene: 7. The CDR3 consists of 14 residues. Germline V lookup: CDR1 SGHTA, CDR2 FQGNSA. This chain's CDR3 is CASSGLAGGPEQFF. The CDR3 bases are TGTGCCAGCAGCGGGTTAGCGGGAGGGCCGGAGCAGTTCTTC.

This clonotype has a count of ten or more. This sequence joins TRBV7-2 and TRBJ2-5, with D possibly being TRBD2 (6 bases). There are 14 residues in the CDR3. Germline values: CDR1 SGHTA, CDR2 FQGNSA. V was clipped by 3 bases and J by 5 bases, with 13 bases between them. The CDR3 region is CASSFSEGPETQYF. The DNA for the CDR3 is TGTGCCAGCAGCTTTTCGGAGGGCCCGGAGACCCAGTACTTC.

This clonotype was recorded many times. CDR3 protein: CASSLRTGGFGTEAFF. As DNA, the CDR3 is TGTGCCAGCAGTTTAAGGACAGGGGGATTCGGAACTGAAGCTTTCTTT. The J gene is TRBJ1-1, the V gene TRBV12-3 or TRBV12-4, with TRBD1 matching 10 bases. This CDR3 spans 16 amino acids. The V segment lost 2 bases and the J segment 5 bases; nucleotides outside the gene matches: 8.

This clonotype was seen at least ten times. CDR3 sequence reads: CAISESKSIGVDEAFF. DNA for the CDR3: TGTGCCATCAGTGAGTCGAAAAGTATCGGGGTTGATGAAGCTTTCTTT. V usage is TRBV10-3 and J usage is TRBJ1-1; D is undetermined. Trimming removed 0 bases at V and 7 bases at J, with 18 bases between. CDR1 and CDR2 (germline): ENHRY, SYGVKD. This CDR3 has 16 amino acids.

This clonotype was counted at least ten times. The chain has TRBV6-2 or TRBV6-3 and TRBJ2-7; 7 bases fit TRBD2. Per germline, CDR1 MNHEY and CDR2 SVGEGT. This CDR3 comprises 15 residues. V lost 2 bases, J lost 1 base, and 5 bases stayed unmatched. The chain's CDR3 is CASSYRGEGSYEQYF. CDR3 sequence (DNA): TGTGCCAGCAGTTACAGAGGGGAGGGGTCCTACGAGCAGTACTTC.

The V and J genes are TRBV27 and TRBJ2-1, with TRBD2 as a possible D gene (6 bases). This CDR3 comprises 15 residues. The germline V and J ends were trimmed by 5 bases and 10 bases, with 21 bases remaining between them. The germline V gene encodes CDR1 MNHEY and CDR2 SMNVEV (reference sequence). CDR3 sequence reads: CASSTIAALTGEQFF. Here the CDR3 DNA reads TGTGCCAGCAGTACAATAGCGGCCCTAACGGGGGAGCAGTTCTTC.

This clonotype was seen ten or more times. The rearrangement links TRBV7-2 to TRBJ1-2, with D possibly being TRBD1 (6 bases). CDR1 and CDR2 from the germline V gene are SGHTA and FQGNSA. The CDR3 has 14 residues. V was clipped by 1 base and J by 4 bases, with 10 bases between them. The chain's CDR3 is CASSLGGQGYGYTF. As DNA, the CDR3 is TGTGCCAGCAGCTTAGGGGGACAAGGCTATGGCTACACCTTC. Based on the CDR3 plus reference TRBV7-2 and TRBJ1-2, the full variable domain is GAGVSQSPSNKVTEKGKDVELRCDPISGHTALYWYRQSLGQGLEFLIYFQGNSAPDKSGLPSDRFSAERTGGSVSTLTIQRTQQEDSAVYLCASSLGGQGYGYTFGSGTRLTVV.

This clonotype was recorded at least ten times. The rearrangement links TRBV7-6 to TRBJ2-7; the D gene is possibly TRBD1 (6 bases). The CDR3 is 14 residues long. V was shortened by 1 base and J by 4 bases, with 11 bases between the two germline ends. Germline values: CDR1 SGHVS, CDR2 FNYEAQ. The DNA for the CDR3 is TGTGCCAGCAGCTTAGGGGCAGGGGAATACGAGCAGTACTTC. This translates into CASSLGAGEYEQYF.

The V gene is TRBV11-3, the J gene TRBJ1-5, with D perhaps TRBD1 (5 bases). Germline V gene sequence: CDR1 SGHNT, CDR2 YENEEA. Between the trimmed V and J ends, which lost 4 bases and 1 base, there was a span of 17 bases. The CDR3 length is 17 residues. The DNA of the CDR3 is TGTGCCAGCAGCTCGGTGGGGACTACTCTAAGCAATCAGCCCCAGCATTTT. It translates to CASSSVGTTLSNQPQHF.

This clonotype was recorded at least ten times. The chain is built from TRBV10-3 and TRBJ2-3; 8 nucleotides align to TRBD2. Looked up from germline, CDR1 is ENHRY and CDR2 is SYGVKD. The CDR3 extends over 15 amino acids. The ends lost 6 bases at V and 5 bases at J; junction bases unmatched: 10. For the CDR3, the DNA is TGTGCCATCAGGGGGACTAGAAGCGCTATAGATACGCAGTATTTT. It codes for CAIRGTRSAIDTQYF.

This clonotype was seen only a few times. The chain couples TRBV11-2 to TRBJ2-1; D unclear. Trimming cost V 3 bases and J 5 bases, with 11 bases left between them. This CDR3 comprises 14 residues. Germline assignment: CDR1 SGHAT and CDR2 FQNNGV. Here the CDR3 reads CASSFLRRDNEQFF. The CDR3 DNA reads TGTGCCAGCAGCTTCCTCCGCCGAGACAATGAGCAGTTCTTC.

This clonotype occurred many times. This sequence joins TRBV12-3 or TRBV12-4 and TRBJ1-6; D might be TRBD1 (6 bases). The CDR3 sequence is 14 residues long. Between the trimmed V and J ends, which lost 8 bases and 7 bases, there was a span of 15 bases. CDR3 region: CASLRGGLNSPLHF. Here the CDR3 DNA reads TGTGCCAGCCTACGGGGGGGCCTCAATTCACCCCTCCACTTT.

This clonotype has a handful of counts. The chain links TRBV20-1 to TRBJ2-5, with unresolved D. In germline, CDR1 is DFQATT, CDR2 SNEGSKA (reference sequence). Trimming removed 0 bases at V and 1 base at J, with 9 bases between. The CDR3 contains 14 residues. The CDR3 protein is CSARDRVTQETQYF. CDR3 in DNA: TGCAGTGCTAGAGATCGAGTCACCCAAGAGACCCAGTACTTC.

This clonotype came up a few times. The chain recombines TRBV7-7 with TRBJ2-5; 10 bases map to TRBD1. Looked up from germline, CDR1 is SSHAT and CDR2 is FNYEAQ (reference sequence). This CDR3 has 13 amino acids. The V gene end was trimmed by 4 bases and the J gene end by 6 bases; junction bases not matched to a gene: 2. This chain's CDR3 is CASSSGQGQTQYF. As DNA, the CDR3 is TGTGCCAGCAGCTCGGGACAGGGGCAGACCCAGTACTTC.

This clonotype has a count of ten or more. V gene TRBV6-5 combines with J gene TRBJ2-2; 9 nucleotides agree with TRBD2. The CDR3 has 18 residues. Unmatched junction bases numbered 6, after V lost 1 base and J lost 0 bases. Germline lookup yields CDR1 MNHEY and CDR2 SVGAGI. For the CDR3, the DNA is TGTGCCAGCAGTTACTTACGTAGCGGGGGAGCGAACACCGGGGAGCTGTTTTTT. This sequence encodes CASSYLRSGGANTGELFF.

This clonotype has at least ten counts. The chain recombines TRBV12-3 or TRBV12-4 with TRBJ2-1; 9 nucleotides match TRBD2. After removal of 1 base from V and 6 bases from J, the junction contained 4 bases not matched to a gene. This CDR3 has 15 residues. CDR3 sequence (DNA): TGTGCCAGCAGTTTAGAAGCGGGAGGCCTCAATGAGCAGTTCTTC. Its translation is CASSLEAGGLNEQFF.

This clonotype was picked up a small number of times. This chain joins TRBV7-2 and TRBJ2-7, with TRBD2 matching 8 bases. The germline gives CDR1 SGHTA, CDR2 FQGNSA. The CDR3 contains 14 residues. The V and J ends lost 6 bases and 2 bases, in that order; junction bases with no gene match: 6. CDR3 nucleotides: TGTGCCAGCAGTAATAGCGGGGTAACCTACGAGCAGTACTTC. It yields the protein CASSNSGVTYEQYF.